These 10 T cell receptor beta chains originate from one sample sequenced in a study of cytomegalovirus exposure and HLA in healthy donors. 13 Jbeta primers and 60 Vbeta primers were used for the PCR. Profiled with immunoSEQ multiplex PCR; TCRdb holds only in-frame clones, not every one. The sample lists roughly 180,000 clones, just over 75% occurring once. The sequencing input was PBMCs. All receptors come from a woman in her 30s in good health and CMV-seropositive.

J is TRBJ1-2 and V is TRBV7-8, with 8 bases lining up with TRBD1. Germline V gene lookup returns CDR1 SGHVS and CDR2 FQNEAQ. The CDR3 totals 13 residues. Germline trimming cut 5 bases from V and 5 bases from J; bases unmatched to any gene: 4. For the CDR3, the DNA is TGTGCCAGCAGCAAGGGACAGGCTTATGGCTACACCTTC. It encodes CASSKGQAYGYTF.

This chain uses TRBV7-9 with TRBJ1-1; 8 bases line up with TRBD1. Germline V lookup: CDR1 SEHNR, CDR2 FQNEAQ (reference sequence). V was clipped by 11 bases and J by 2 bases; unmatched bases: 4. This CDR3 contains 12 residues. DNA of the CDR3: TGTGCCGTGACAGGGGCTAACACTGAAGCTTTCTTT. The encoded protein is CAVTGANTEAFF.

The rearrangement uses TRBV5-1 and TRBJ2-1; D may be TRBD2 (6 bases). The V gene's germline CDR1 is SGHRS and CDR2 YFSETQ. Trimming cost V 4 bases and J 0 bases, with 8 bases left between them. The CDR3 covers 14 residues. The CDR3 sequence: CASSRDSSYNEQFF. In nucleotides, the CDR3 is TGCGCCAGCAGCAGGGACTCCTCCTACAATGAGCAGTTCTTC.

The chain joins TRBV20-1 to TRBJ2-5; 8 nucleotides align to TRBD2. V was pared by 7 bases and J by 5 bases, with 0 bases of the junction left unmatched. The length of the CDR3 is 10 residues. CDR1 is DFQATT and CDR2 is SNEGSKA in the germline V gene (reference sequence). In nucleotides, the CDR3 is TGCAGTGGACTAGCGGAGACCCAGTACTTC. Translating gives CSGLAETQYF.

The rearrangement links TRBV28 to TRBJ1-6; 7 nucleotides match TRBD1. Trimming took 5 bases from V and 10 from J; bases not matched to a gene: 17. The CDR3 spans 17 residues. CDR1 is MDHEN and CDR2 is SYDVKM in the germline V gene. DNA of the CDR3: TGTGCCAGCAGTCGGGACAGCGGCCCCACTCAATACTCACCCCTCCACTTT. Its protein is CASSRDSGPTQYSPLHF.

The genes are TRBV5-1 and TRBJ2-2, with D perhaps matching TRBD2 (6 bases). The V end was cut by 4 bases, the J end by 6 bases, with 16 bases between. CDR1 and CDR2 from the germline V gene are SGHRS and YFSETQ. The CDR3 runs 15 residues. CDR3 sequence (DNA): TGCGCCAGCAGCCCATGGGGGGAGGCGGCCGGGGAGCTGTTTTTT. Translated, it gives CASSPWGEAAGELFF.

The chain employs TRBV5-1 and TRBJ2-2; 10 bases match TRBD1. The V gene's germline CDR1 is SGHRS and CDR2 YFSETQ. The CDR3 consists of 16 residues. J lost 6 bases, V lost 5 bases, and 10 bases had no gene match. For the CDR3, the DNA is TGCGCCAGCAGATCGACAGGGGGCGCAAATGCCGGGGAGCTGTTTTTT. Protein product: CASRSTGGANAGELFF.

J is TRBJ2-5 and V is TRBV6-6; maybe TRBD1 (6 bases). The CDR3 consists of 16 residues. V dropped 0 bases and J dropped 6 bases, with 17 bases sitting between them. The germline CDR1 and CDR2 sequences are MNHNY and SVGAGI (reference sequence). CDR3 DNA: TGTGCCAGCAGTTACTCTCTTTTTGAGGGGGTGAAGACCCAGTACTTC. Its protein product is CASSYSLFEGVKTQYF.

The CDR3 spells CASRQPGTYEQYF. DNA of the CDR3: TGTGCCAGCAGGCAACCCGGGACCTACGAGCAGTACTTC. The chain links TRBV6-5 to TRBJ2-7; D possibly corresponds to TRBD2 (5 bases). V was cut by 6 bases and J by 2 bases, with 11 bases left in between. The germline CDR1 and CDR2 sequences are MNHEY and SVGAGI. The CDR3 runs to 13 residues.

This sequence joins TRBV4-3 and TRBJ2-3; a weak D match, TRBD2 (5 bases). Trimming took off 1 base at V and 2 bases at J, with 7 bases between the two ends. This CDR3 is 14 amino acids long. Per the germline V gene, CDR1 is LGHNA and CDR2 is YSLEER. The CDR3: CASSQALATDTQYF. CDR3 bases: TGCGCCAGCAGCCAAGCCCTAGCCACAGATACGCAGTATTTT.